Described below is a single T cell receptor (beta chain) sequence and its context. From germline, CDR1 is LNHDA and CDR2 SQIVND (reference sequence). V shed 7 bases and J shed 5 bases, with 20 bases lying between them. This CDR3 has 15 amino acids. Per the original methods: Amplification with reference gene primers provided the estimates of nucleated cell counts. Profiled with immunoSEQ multiplex PCR; TCRdb holds only in-frame clones, not every one. V, J and clone size derive from that table, while D and trimming were established from the DNA sequence. Of 200,000 to 300,000 clones listed, approximately 85% were seen once; the top ten hold 4%. The data are from a study of blood T cell repertoires in COVID-19. In the study overall: Samples taken during acute and convalescent COVID-19 were collected in the United States, Italy and Spain. PBMCs, B-cell-depleted T cells, or T cells were the source of the cDNA or gDNA that made up the material.

The sequenced material came from peripheral blood. This TCR was recovered from a man in his forties or fifties with acute or convalescent COVID-19. The chain is built from TRBV19 and TRBJ2-5, with D possibly TRBD2 on 7 matching bases. The CDR3 sequence: CASKRGSSGWETQYF. As DNA, the CDR3 is TGTGCCAGTAAAAGGGGGAGTAGCGGGTGGGAGACCCAGTACTTC.